The 19 T cell receptor beta chains reported below all come from one sample, sequenced in a study of T cell changes during pregnancy in multiple sclerosis. The protocol was immunoSEQ multiplex PCR, while the TCRdb copy is restricted to in-frame clones and leaves out a portion. The table lists 40,000 to 55,000 clones, 80% to 95% of them singletons, with approximately 0.27% in the top ten. Sample: CD4+ T cells from peripheral blood mononuclear cells, taken in the second trimester of pregnancy. The receptor set was obtained from a female donor with multiple sclerosis, enrolled in a pregnancy study.

The chain joins TRBV14 to TRBJ2-1, with D unclear. Trimming stripped 4 bases from V and 9 bases from J, with 10 bases between. CDR1 and CDR2 (germline): SGHDN, FVKESK. The CDR3 loop spans 12 amino acids. The CDR3 region is CASSRGSSEQFF. Written as DNA, the CDR3 is TGTGCCAGCAGCCGTGGTAGTAGTGAGCAGTTCTTC.

The V call is TRBV7-4, the J call TRBJ1-3, with TRBD1 matching over 7 bases. Looked up from germline, CDR1 is SGHVT and CDR2 is SQSDAQ. The CDR3 runs to 16 residues. Trimming took 6 bases from V and 4 from J; bases not matched to a gene: 12. The CDR3 nucleotides are TGTGCCAGCAGACCCCCCCCGACAGGGTTCGGAAACACCATATATTTT. Translation gives CASRPPPTGFGNTIYF.

The J gene is TRBJ2-7, the V gene TRBV4-1; the match to TRBD2 covers 7 bases. From germline, CDR1 is MGHRA and CDR2 YSYEKL. This CDR3 contains 15 residues. V dropped 4 bases and J dropped 4; count of bases not matched to a gene: 10. CDR3 residues: CASSLIAGAGYEQYF. CDR3 sequence (DNA): TGCGCCAGCAGCCTGATTGCGGGAGCCGGTTACGAGCAGTACTTC.

V usage is TRBV4-1 and J usage is TRBJ1-2; 10 bases fit TRBD1. Germline CDR1 is MGHRA and CDR2 is YSYEKL. CDR3 length: 16 residues. V trimming: 6 bases; J trimming: 4 bases; junction bases outside the gene matches: 11. The CDR3 loop is CASRAGTGAQTYGYTF. Here the CDR3 DNA reads TGCGCCAGCAGAGCCGGGACAGGGGCCCAAACCTATGGCTACACCTTC.

The chain recombines TRBV5-5 with TRBJ1-5, with TRBD1 matching over 9 bases. V lost 5 bases and J lost 1; bases outside the gene matches: 4. The CDR3 is 15 amino acids. CDR1 and CDR2 from the germline V gene are SGHKS and YYEKEE (reference sequence). The CDR3: CASRAGTGSNQPQHF. CDR3 bases: TGTGCCAGCAGGGCCGGGACAGGGAGCAATCAGCCCCAGCATTTT.

This chain uses TRBV6-1 with TRBJ2-7; a possible D gene is TRBD2 (5 bases). Germline CDR1 and CDR2: MNHNS and SASEGT. The CDR3 sequence is 14 residues long. The V end lost 8 bases, the J end lost 4 bases, and 18 bases lay between the germline ends. The CDR3 sequence is CASGLRLADYEQYF. In DNA form, the CDR3 reads TGTGCCAGCGGTCTTAGGCTAGCCGATTACGAGCAGTACTTC.

This chain links TRBV19 with TRBJ2-7; 7 nucleotides match TRBD1. This CDR3 region has 13 residues. Germline V gene data show CDR1 as LNHDA and CDR2 as SQIVND (reference sequence). V shed 5 bases, J shed 5 bases, and the junction held 6 bases outside the gene matches. The CDR3 bases are TGTGCCAGTAGTGCCTCAGGGGGAGACGAGCAGTACTTC. Residues: CASSASGGDEQYF.

This clone has a single count. The genes are TRBV6-5 and TRBJ1-6; D gene uncertain. V was pared by 0 bases and J by 8 bases, with 11 bases between. Germline V gene data show CDR1 as MNHEY and CDR2 as SVGAGI. The CDR3 contains 15 residues. DNA for the CDR3: TGTGCCAGCAGTTACTCGAGAAGTATGGATTCACCCCTCCACTTT. This gives the protein CASSYSRSMDSPLHF.

The chain has TRBV6-5 and TRBJ1-5; D remains ambiguous. CDR1 is MNHEY and CDR2 is SVGAGI in the germline V gene. Deletions cut 0 bases from V and 2 bases from J, with 11 bases between. This CDR3 is built from 16 residues. CDR3 sequence: CASSYSGGNGNQPQHF. The CDR3, as DNA: TGTGCCAGCAGTTACTCGGGAGGGAATGGCAATCAGCCCCAGCATTTT.

The chain has TRBV9 and TRBJ2-1; D is unclear. Per the germline V gene, CDR1 is SGDLS and CDR2 is YYNGEE. CDR3 length equals 15 residues. Trimming pared 3 bases from V and 4 bases from J, leaving 14 bases between. CDR3 sequence: CASSASPSGYNEQFF. The CDR3 DNA reads as TGTGCCAGCAGCGCGTCCCCATCGGGTTACAATGAGCAGTTCTTC.

J is TRBJ1-5 and V is TRBV2; tentative D call: TRBD1 (6 bases). CDR3 length: 15 residues. The V gene's germline CDR1 is SNHLY and CDR2 FYNNEI. Trimming removed 4 bases at V and 0 bases at J, with 10 bases between. The DNA of the CDR3 is TGTGCCAGCAGTGGGACAGTTCTTAGCAATCAGCCCCAGCATTTT. As protein: CASSGTVLSNQPQHF.

This chain uses TRBV11-2 with TRBJ2-7; D may be TRBD1 (6 bases). The ends were cut back, 3 bases at V and 6 bases at J, with 12 bases in the middle. There are 13 residues in the CDR3. CDR1 and CDR2 from the germline V gene are SGHAT and FQNNGV. The CDR3 loop reads CASSFNRVIEQYF. The CDR3 nucleotides are TGTGCCAGCAGCTTCAACAGGGTGATCGAGCAGTACTTC.

The chain carries TRBV7-8 and TRBJ2-2; maybe TRBD1 (5 bases). Germline-derived CDR1 and CDR2 are SGHVS and FQNEAQ. The CDR3 runs to 15 residues. CDR3 nucleotides: TGTGCTTTTCTGAAGGCAGGGCGAAACACCGGGGAGCTGTTTTTT. This encodes CAFLKAGRNTGELFF.

The rearrangement uses TRBV7-6 and TRBJ1-3; D is unresolved. V was shortened by 5 bases and J by 4 bases, with 9 bases between the two germline ends. The CDR3 sequence is 13 residues long. Germline V lookup: CDR1 SGHVS, CDR2 FNYEAQ. The CDR3 DNA is TGTGCCAGCAGCCCTTCGGTGGGAAACACCATATATTTT. Its protein product is CASSPSVGNTIYF.

The chain joins TRBV2 to TRBJ1-5; TRBD1 is a possible D gene (6 bases). Trimming removed 7 bases at V and 9 bases at J, with 22 bases between. Germline CDR1 reads SNHLY; CDR2 reads FYNNEI. CDR3 length: 15 residues. The CDR3 loop is CASNMGAGGVRPQHF. The DNA for the CDR3 is TGTGCCAGCAATATGGGGGCAGGTGGGGTTCGGCCCCAGCATTTT.

This clone was seen a single time. The chain carries TRBV5-6 and TRBJ2-7; 7 bases align to TRBD1. The CDR3 has 13 amino acids. CDR1 SGHDT and CDR2 YYEEEE come from the germline V gene. V shed 4 bases, J shed 5 bases, and the junction held 6 bases outside the gene matches. The CDR3 sequence is CASSLDRVNEQYF. Here the CDR3 DNA reads TGTGCCAGCAGCCTCGACAGGGTCAACGAGCAGTACTTC.

Written as DNA, the CDR3 is TGTGCCAGCAGTATCGGGGGAGATTCACCCCTCCACTTT. It codes for CASSIGGDSPLHF. V and J are TRBV6-5 and TRBJ1-6; D may be TRBD1 (5 bases). The CDR3 has 13 amino acids. Germline assignment: CDR1 MNHEY and CDR2 SVGAGI. The V and J ends lost 5 bases and 8 bases respectively, with 10 bases between them.

The chain uses TRBV30 and TRBJ2-2; 10 positions agree with TRBD2. J was trimmed by 5 bases and V by 2 bases; bases with no gene match: 8. The length of the CDR3 is 16 residues. Germline-derived CDR1 and CDR2 are GTSNPN and SVGIG (reference sequence). CDR3 region: CAWSHLAGVETGELFF. In DNA form, the CDR3 reads TGTGCCTGGAGTCATCTAGCGGGAGTGGAGACCGGGGAGCTGTTTTTT.

This rearrangement joins TRBV30 to TRBJ1-2; 10 bases line up with TRBD1. Per germline, CDR1 GTSNPN and CDR2 SVGIG (reference sequence). With V trimmed by 5 bases and J by 7 bases, 13 bases remained unmatched. The CDR3 contains 15 residues. As DNA, the CDR3 is TGTGCCTGGTCCCGGGACAGGGGAAAGATGGGTGGCTACACCTTC. Its translation is CAWSRDRGKMGGYTF.